The text below deals with one T cell receptor (beta chain). Its target is unknown. The data derive from a study of siplizumab effects on memory and regulatory T cells. General study points: In roughly 75-97% of proliferating CD4+ or CD8+ clones, a naive or memory phenotype could not be assigned. Siplizumab significantly decreased alloreactive sequences from unstimulated CD4+ memory cells. Naive T cells apparently outstripped memory cells in diversity and seemed major alloresponse contributors.

The CDR3 loop spans 15 amino acids. Germline loops: CDR1 MGHRA, CDR2 YSYEKL. Trimming pared 1 base from V and 4 bases from J, leaving 11 bases between. Assay: immunoSEQ multiplex PCR; the TCRdb copy retains only in-frame clones and omits some. The sample records 45,000 to 60,000 clones, over 75% being singletons. The chain couples TRBV4-1 to TRBJ1-5; the D is unclear. Sequencing was done on a sample of naive CD8+ T cells sorted from blood. This TCR derives from a human donor in good health. This chain's CDR3 is CASSQVVQLNQPQHF. CDR3 bases: TGCGCCAGCAGCCAAGTAGTTCAGCTTAATCAGCCCCAGCATTTT.